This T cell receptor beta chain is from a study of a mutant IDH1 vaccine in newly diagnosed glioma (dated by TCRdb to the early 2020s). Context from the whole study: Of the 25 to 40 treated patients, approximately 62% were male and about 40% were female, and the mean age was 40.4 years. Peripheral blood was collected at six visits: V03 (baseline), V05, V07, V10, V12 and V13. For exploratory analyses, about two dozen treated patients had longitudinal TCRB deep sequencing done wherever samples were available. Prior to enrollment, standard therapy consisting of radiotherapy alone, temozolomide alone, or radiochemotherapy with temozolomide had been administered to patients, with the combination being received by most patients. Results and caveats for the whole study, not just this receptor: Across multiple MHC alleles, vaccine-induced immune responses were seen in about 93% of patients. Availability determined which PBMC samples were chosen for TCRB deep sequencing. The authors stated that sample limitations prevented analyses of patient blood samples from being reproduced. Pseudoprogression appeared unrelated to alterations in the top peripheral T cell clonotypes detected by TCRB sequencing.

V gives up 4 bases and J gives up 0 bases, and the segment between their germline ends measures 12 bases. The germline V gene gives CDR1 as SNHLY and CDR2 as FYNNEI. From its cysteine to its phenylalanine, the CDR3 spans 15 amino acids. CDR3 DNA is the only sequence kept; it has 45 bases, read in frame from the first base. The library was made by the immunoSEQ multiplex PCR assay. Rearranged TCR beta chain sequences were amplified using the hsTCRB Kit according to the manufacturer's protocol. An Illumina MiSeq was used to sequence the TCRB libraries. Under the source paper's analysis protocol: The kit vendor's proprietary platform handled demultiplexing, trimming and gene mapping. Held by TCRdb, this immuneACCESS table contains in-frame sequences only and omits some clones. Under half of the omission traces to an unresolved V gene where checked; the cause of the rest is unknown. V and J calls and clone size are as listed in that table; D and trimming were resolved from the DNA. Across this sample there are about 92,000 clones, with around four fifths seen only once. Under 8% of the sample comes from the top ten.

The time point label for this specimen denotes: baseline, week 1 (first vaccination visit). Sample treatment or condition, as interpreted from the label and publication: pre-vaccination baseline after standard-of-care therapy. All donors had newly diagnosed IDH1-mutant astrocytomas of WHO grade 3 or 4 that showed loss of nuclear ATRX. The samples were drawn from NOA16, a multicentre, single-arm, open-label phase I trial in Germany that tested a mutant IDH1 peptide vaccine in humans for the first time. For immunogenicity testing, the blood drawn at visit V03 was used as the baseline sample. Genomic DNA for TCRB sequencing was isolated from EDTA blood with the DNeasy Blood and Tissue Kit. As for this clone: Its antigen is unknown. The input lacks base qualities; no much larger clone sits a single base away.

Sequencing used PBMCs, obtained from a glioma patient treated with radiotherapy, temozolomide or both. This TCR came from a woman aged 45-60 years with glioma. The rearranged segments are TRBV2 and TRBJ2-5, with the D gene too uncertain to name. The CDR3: CASSADSGDQETQYF. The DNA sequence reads TGTGCCAGCAGTGCGGATTCAGGTGACCAAGAGACCCAGTACTTC.